One TCR beta chain is described in this entry. The CDR3 has 13 residues. The V end lost 6 bases, the J end lost 1 base, and 9 bases lay between the germline ends. Germline CDR1 is MNHEY and CDR2 is SMNVEV (reference sequence). This record belongs to a study of cytomegalovirus exposure and HLA in healthy donors. Sequenced by immunoSEQ multiplex PCR; TCRdb stores in-frame clones only, minus some. The sample holds 110,000 to 150,000 clones; 85% to 95% are singletons and the top ten take less than 2%. The sequenced sample consisted of PBMCs. This receptor was obtained from a man aged 18 to 35 in good health and CMV-seropositive. The chain recombines TRBV27 with TRBJ1-1; D call uncertain. The CDR3 DNA is TGTGCCAGCAGCCCCACAGAGAACACTGAAGCTTTCTTT. Its translation is CASSPTENTEAFF.